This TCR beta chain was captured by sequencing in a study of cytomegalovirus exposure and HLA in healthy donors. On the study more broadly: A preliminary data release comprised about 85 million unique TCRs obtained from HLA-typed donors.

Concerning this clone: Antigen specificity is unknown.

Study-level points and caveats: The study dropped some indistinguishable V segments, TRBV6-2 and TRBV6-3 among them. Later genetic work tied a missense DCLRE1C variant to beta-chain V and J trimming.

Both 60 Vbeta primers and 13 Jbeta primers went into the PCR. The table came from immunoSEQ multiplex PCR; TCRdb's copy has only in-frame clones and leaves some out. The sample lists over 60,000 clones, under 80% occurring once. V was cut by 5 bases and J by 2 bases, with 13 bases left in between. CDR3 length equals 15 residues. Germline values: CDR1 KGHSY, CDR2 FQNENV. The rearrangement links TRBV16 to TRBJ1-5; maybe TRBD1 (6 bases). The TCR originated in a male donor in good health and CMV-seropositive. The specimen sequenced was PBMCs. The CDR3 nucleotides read TGTGCCAGCAGCTCCGGGAGGGGGGGCAATCAGCCCCAGCATTTT. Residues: CASSSGRGGNQPQHF.